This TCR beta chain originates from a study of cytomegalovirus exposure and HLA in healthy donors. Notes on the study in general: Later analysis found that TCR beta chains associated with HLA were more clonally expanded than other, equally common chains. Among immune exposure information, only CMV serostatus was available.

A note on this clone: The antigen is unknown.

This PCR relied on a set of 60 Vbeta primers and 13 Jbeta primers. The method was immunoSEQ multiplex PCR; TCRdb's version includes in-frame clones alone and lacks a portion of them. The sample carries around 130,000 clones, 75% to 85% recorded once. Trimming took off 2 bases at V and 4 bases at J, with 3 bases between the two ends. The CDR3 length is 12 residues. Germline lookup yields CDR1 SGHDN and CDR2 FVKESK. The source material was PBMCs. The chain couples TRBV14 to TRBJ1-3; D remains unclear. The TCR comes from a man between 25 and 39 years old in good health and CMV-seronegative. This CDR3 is CASSQIGNTIYF. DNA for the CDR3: TGTGCCAGCAGCCAAATAGGAAACACCATATATTTT.